The entry that follows covers one T cell receptor (beta chain) sequence. The repertoire was sequenced with immunoSEQ multiplex PCR; TCRdb's copy has only in-frame clones and lacks some. The sample lists some 2.4 million clones; 93% were seen once. This sample is part of a study of shared clonotypes between healthy human individuals. Germline lookup yields CDR1 MNHNS and CDR2 SASEGT. V dropped 7 bases and J dropped 5 bases, with 11 bases sitting between them. This CDR3 has 12 residues. The TCR sequence derives from a man between 18 and 29 years old in good health. Some clones in this sample may be carry-over from other donors' samples. The sequenced sample consisted of naive CD4+ T cells from PBMCs. Sample subset: CD45RA+ positively selected. The chain is built from TRBV6-1 and TRBJ1-2; tentatively, D is TRBD1 (5 bases). The CDR3 sequence: CASKGGGYGYTF. The CDR3 bases are TGTGCCAGCAAGGGCGGGGGTTATGGCTACACCTTC.